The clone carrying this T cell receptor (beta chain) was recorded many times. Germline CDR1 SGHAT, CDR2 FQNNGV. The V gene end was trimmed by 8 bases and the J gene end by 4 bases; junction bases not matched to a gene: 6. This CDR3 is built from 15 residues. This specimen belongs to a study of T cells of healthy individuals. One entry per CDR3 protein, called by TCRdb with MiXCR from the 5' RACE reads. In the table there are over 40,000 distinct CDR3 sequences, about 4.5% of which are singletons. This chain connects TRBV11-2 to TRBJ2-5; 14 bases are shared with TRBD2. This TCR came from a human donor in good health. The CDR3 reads CASHRLAGGSETQYF. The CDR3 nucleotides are TGTGCCAGCCATCGACTAGCGGGAGGGTCAGAGACCCAGTACTTC.